This TCR beta chain was recorded in a study of cytomegalovirus exposure and HLA in healthy donors. Nominally healthy donors were sampled, though unrecorded immune exposures were likely. A word on this clone: Its antigen is undetermined.

Vbeta (60) and Jbeta (13) primers were used in the PCR. Method: immunoSEQ multiplex PCR; TCRdb's copy keeps in-frame clones and lacks some. This table has 90,000 to 100,000 clones, over 60% appearing once. The study, taken as a whole, reports: In an earlier analysis, most TCR beta V segments were productive about 87% or about 30% of the time. The study found most TCR sequences rare, yet found some public TCRs in many donors. Later on, an analysis found that several of the most significant clusters appeared to be linked to common viral pathogens, which included parvovirus B19.

The CDR3 runs 14 residues. V lost 0 bases to trimming and J lost 2 bases, with 7 bases between them. CDR1 and CDR2 from the germline V gene are SGDLS and YYNGEE. The origin of this receptor is a female donor in good health and CMV-seronegative. The material sequenced was PBMCs. This chain links TRBV9 with TRBJ2-3, with D hard to call. The CDR3 reads CASSVGHSTDTQYF. The CDR3 DNA sequence: TGTGCCAGCAGCGTAGGACACTCCACAGATACGCAGTATTTT. The full variable domain, in which reference TRBV9 and TRBJ2-3 provide the parts outside the CDR3, is DSGVTQTPKHLITATGQRVTLRCSPRSGDLSVYWYQQSLDQGLQFLIQYYNGEERAKGNILERFSAQQFPDLHSELNLSSLELGDSALYFCASSVGHSTDTQYFGPGTRLTVL.